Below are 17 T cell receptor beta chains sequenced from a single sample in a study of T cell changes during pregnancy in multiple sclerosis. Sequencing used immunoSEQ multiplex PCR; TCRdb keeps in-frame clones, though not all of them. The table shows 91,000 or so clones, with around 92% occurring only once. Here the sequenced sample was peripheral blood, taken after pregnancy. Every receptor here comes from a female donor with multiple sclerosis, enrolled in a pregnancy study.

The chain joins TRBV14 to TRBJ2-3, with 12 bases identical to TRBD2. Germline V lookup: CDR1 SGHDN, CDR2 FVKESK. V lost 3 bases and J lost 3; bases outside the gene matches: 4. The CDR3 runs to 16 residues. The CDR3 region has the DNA TGTGCCAGCAGCCAGACCGGGACTAGCGGGACAGATACGCAGTATTTT. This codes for CASSQTGTSGTDTQYF.

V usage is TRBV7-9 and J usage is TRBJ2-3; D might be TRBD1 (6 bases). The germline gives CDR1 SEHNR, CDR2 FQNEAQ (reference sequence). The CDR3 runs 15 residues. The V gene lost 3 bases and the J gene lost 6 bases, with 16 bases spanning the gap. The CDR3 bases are TGTGCCAGCAGCTTGGTTGCAGGGGTGGACGATACGCAGTATTTT. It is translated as CASSLVAGVDDTQYF.

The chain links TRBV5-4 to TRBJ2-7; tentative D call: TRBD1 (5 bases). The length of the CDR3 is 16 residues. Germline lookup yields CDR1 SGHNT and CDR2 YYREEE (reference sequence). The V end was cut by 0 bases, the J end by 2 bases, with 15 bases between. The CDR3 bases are TGTGCCAGCAGCTTGGGCTGGGAAGTAGGGGCCTACGAGCAGTACTTC. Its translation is CASSLGWEVGAYEQYF.

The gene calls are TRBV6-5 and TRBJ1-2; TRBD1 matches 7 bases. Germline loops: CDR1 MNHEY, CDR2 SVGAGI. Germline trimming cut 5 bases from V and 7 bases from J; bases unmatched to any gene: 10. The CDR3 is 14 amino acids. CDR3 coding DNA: TGTGCCAGCAGTACGACGACAGGGTCGAGTGGCTACACCTTC. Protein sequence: CASSTTTGSSGYTF.

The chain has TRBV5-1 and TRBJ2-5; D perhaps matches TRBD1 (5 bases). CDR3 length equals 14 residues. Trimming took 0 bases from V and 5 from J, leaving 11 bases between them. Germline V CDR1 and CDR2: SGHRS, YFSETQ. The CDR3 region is CASSLGARDETQYF. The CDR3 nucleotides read TGCGCCAGCAGCTTGGGTGCCAGGGATGAGACCCAGTACTTC.

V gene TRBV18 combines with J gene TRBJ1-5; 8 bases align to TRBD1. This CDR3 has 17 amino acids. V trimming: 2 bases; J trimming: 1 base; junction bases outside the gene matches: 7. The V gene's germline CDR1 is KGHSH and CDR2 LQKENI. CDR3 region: CASSPFQGAGSNQPQHF. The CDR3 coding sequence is TGTGCCAGCTCACCATTTCAGGGGGCCGGGAGCAATCAGCCCCAGCATTTT.

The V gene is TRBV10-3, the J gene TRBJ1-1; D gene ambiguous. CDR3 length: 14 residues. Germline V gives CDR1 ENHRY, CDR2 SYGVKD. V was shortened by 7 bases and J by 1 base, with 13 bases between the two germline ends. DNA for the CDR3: TGTGCCATCACCTTATCTTCAGAGAACACTGAAGCTTTCTTT. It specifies CAITLSSENTEAFF.

Written as DNA, the CDR3 is TGTGCCAGCCAGTATCTCAGGGGAGCGGAGACCCAGTACTTC. Its protein is CASQYLRGAETQYF. The chain links TRBV7-2 to TRBJ2-5; tentative D call: TRBD1 (6 bases). The CDR3 loop spans 14 amino acids. V was shortened by 8 bases and J by 5 bases, with 18 bases between the two germline ends. CDR1 is SGHTA, CDR2 FQGNSA, per germline.

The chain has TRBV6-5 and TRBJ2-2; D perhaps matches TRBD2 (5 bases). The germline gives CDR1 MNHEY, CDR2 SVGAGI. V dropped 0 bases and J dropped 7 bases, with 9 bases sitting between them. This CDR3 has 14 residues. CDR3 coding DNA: TGTGCCAGCAGTTACTCGGGAGTGAGCGGGGAGCTGTTTTTT. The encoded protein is CASSYSGVSGELFF.

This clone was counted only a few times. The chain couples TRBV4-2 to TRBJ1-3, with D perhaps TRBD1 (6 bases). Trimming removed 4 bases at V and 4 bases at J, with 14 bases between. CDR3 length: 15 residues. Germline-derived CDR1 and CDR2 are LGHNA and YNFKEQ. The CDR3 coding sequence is TGTGCCAGCAGCCCAGGGGAAGGGTCCGGAAACACCATATATTTT. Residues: CASSPGEGSGNTIYF.

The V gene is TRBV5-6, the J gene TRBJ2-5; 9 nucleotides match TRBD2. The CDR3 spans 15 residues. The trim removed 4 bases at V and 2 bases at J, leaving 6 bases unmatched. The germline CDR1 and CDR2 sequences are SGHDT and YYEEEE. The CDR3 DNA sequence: TGTGCCAGCAGCCTACTAGCGGGCCTACAAGAGACCCAGTACTTC. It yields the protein CASSLLAGLQETQYF.

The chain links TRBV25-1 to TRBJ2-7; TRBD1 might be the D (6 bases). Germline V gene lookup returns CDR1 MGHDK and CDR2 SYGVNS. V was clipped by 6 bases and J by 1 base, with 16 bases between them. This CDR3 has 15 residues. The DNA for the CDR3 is TGTGCCAGCAGCCCCTCCAATAGGGGGTCCTACGAGCAGTACTTC. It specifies CASSPSNRGSYEQYF.

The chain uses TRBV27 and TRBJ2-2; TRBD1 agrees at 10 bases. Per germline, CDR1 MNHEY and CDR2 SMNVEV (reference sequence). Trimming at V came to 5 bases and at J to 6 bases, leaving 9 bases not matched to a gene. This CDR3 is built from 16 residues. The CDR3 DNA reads TGTGCCAGCAGTCCGGGACAGGGGTTCGTGGCCGGGGAGCTGTTTTTT. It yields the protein CASSPGQGFVAGELFF.

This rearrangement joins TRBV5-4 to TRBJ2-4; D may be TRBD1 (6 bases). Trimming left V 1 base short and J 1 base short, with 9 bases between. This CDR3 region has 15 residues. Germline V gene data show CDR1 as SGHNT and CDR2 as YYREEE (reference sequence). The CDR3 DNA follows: TGTGCCAGCAGCTTGTCCCAGGGGGCCAAAAACATTCAGTACTTC. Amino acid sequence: CASSLSQGAKNIQYF.

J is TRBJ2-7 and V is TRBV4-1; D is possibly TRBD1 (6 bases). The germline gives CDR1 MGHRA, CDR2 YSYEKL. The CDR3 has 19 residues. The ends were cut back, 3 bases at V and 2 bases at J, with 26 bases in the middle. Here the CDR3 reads CASSHAHTVTGPIPYEQYF. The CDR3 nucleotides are TGCGCCAGCAGCCACGCCCATACCGTCACAGGGCCGATACCCTACGAGCAGTACTTC.

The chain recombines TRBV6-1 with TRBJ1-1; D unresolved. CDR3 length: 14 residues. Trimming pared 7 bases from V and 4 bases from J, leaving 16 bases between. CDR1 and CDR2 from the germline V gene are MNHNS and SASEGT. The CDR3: CASMVDSPGTEAFF. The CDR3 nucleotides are TGTGCCAGCATGGTCGACTCTCCGGGCACTGAAGCTTTCTTT.

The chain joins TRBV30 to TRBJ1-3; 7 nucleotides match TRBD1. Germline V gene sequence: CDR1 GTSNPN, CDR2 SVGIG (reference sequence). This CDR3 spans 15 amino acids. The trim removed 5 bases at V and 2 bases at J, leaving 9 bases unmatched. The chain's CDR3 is CAWRNRGIAGNTIYF. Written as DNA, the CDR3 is TGTGCCTGGCGGAACAGGGGAATTGCTGGAAACACCATATATTTT.